These T cell receptor beta chains were read from a single sample in a study of T cells in Graves' hyperthyroidism and ophthalmopathy. TCRdb fed the multiplex PCR reads into MiXCR, producing one record per CDR3 protein. Found here are roughly 530,000 distinct CDR3 sequences, roughly 15% of them singletons; the top ten hold roughly a sixth. The sequenced material came from blood. The receptors shown here come from a woman between 18 and 30 years old with Graves' ophthalmopathy. The CDR3 runs from the conserved cysteine through the conserved F or W. Each record gives: D gene, J gene, clone size, V gene, CDR3 protein, CDR3 DNA. A D gene is named only where the DNA matches it firmly. A clone size is listed for some rows: how often the clone was seen (once, few, many), or a class if it is expanded.

D gene: NA
J gene: TRBJ2-5
clone size: many
V gene: TRBV30
CDR3 protein: CAWSGVGLQETQYF
CDR3 DNA: TGTGCCTGGAGCGGAGTAGGACTGCAAGAGACCCAGTACTTC

D gene: NA
J gene: TRBJ1-1
clone size: NA
V gene: TRBV28
CDR3 protein: CASRTGGRVKNTEAFF
CDR3 DNA: TGTGCCAGCAGAACTGGGGGGCGTGTTAAGAACACTGAAGCTTTCTTT

D gene: TRBD1
J gene: TRBJ2-7
clone size: many
V gene: TRBV2
CDR3 protein: CASSERDRGDYEQYF
CDR3 DNA: TGTGCCAGCAGTGAACGGGACAGGGGGGACTACGAGCAGTACTTC

D gene: TRBD1
J gene: TRBJ2-7
clone size: NA
V gene: TRBV20-1
CDR3 protein: CSARDGTGGYEQYF
CDR3 DNA: TGCAGTGCTAGAGACGGGACAGGGGGCTACGAGCAGTACTTC

D gene: TRBD2
J gene: TRBJ2-1
clone size: many
V gene: TRBV11-3
CDR3 protein: CASSARLAGVANEQFF
CDR3 DNA: TGTGCCAGCAGCGCCCGACTAGCGGGAGTAGCAAATGAGCAGTTCTTC

D gene: TRBD2
J gene: TRBJ2-5
clone size: many
V gene: TRBV7-9
CDR3 protein: CASSPRQGTSAGAETQYF
CDR3 DNA: TGTGCCAGCAGCCCCCGACAGGGGACTAGCGCTGGGGCAGAGACCCAGTACTTC

D gene: NA
J gene: TRBJ1-1
clone size: many
V gene: TRBV3-1
CDR3 protein: CASSQGTTEAFF
CDR3 DNA: TGTGCCAGCAGCCAAGGCACCACTGAAGCTTTCTTT

D gene: TRBD2
J gene: TRBJ2-7
clone size: many
V gene: TRBV6-2/TRBV6-3
CDR3 protein: CASSSPGLAQPISYEQYF
CDR3 DNA: TGTGCCAGCAGTTCTCCGGGACTAGCGCAGCCAATCTCCTACGAGCAGTACTTC

D gene: NA
J gene: TRBJ1-4
clone size: NA
V gene: TRBV6-5
CDR3 protein: CASRDLSNEKLFF
CDR3 DNA: TGTGCCAGCAGGGACTTAAGTAATGAAAAACTGTTTTTT

D gene: TRBD1
J gene: TRBJ2-7
clone size: few
V gene: TRBV6-4
CDR3 protein: CASSGSGTGVHYEQYF
CDR3 DNA: TGTGCCAGCAGTGGCTCCGGGACAGGGGTTCACTACGAGCAGTACTTC

D gene: TRBD2
J gene: TRBJ2-1
clone size: many
V gene: TRBV6-1
CDR3 protein: CASTGLAGVEQFF
CDR3 DNA: TGTGCCAGCACCGGACTAGCGGGAGTTGAGCAGTTCTTC

D gene: NA
J gene: TRBJ1-1
clone size: NA
V gene: TRBV7-6
CDR3 protein: CASSLSGILNTEAFF
CDR3 DNA: TGTGCCAGCAGCTTATCGGGGATATTGAACACTGAAGCTTTCTTT

D gene: TRBD2
J gene: TRBJ2-3
clone size: NA
V gene: TRBV7-9
CDR3 protein: CASRTIAGGTDTQYF
CDR3 DNA: TGTGCCAGCAGGACAATAGCGGGTGGCACAGATACGCAGTATTTT

D gene: TRBD1
J gene: TRBJ2-1
clone size: many
V gene: TRBV12-3/TRBV12-4
CDR3 protein: CASSFQGVVNEQFF
CDR3 DNA: TGTGCCAGCAGTTTCCAGGGGGTAGTCAATGAGCAGTTCTTC

D gene: NA
J gene: TRBJ2-1
clone size: many
V gene: TRBV30
CDR3 protein: CAWSSRSAYNEQFF
CDR3 DNA: TGTGCCTGGAGTAGCAGGAGCGCCTACAATGAGCAGTTCTTC

D gene: TRBD2
J gene: TRBJ2-4
clone size: NA
V gene: TRBV7-9
CDR3 protein: CASSLARDYPLAKNIQYF
CDR3 DNA: TGTGCCAGCAGCTTAGCGCGGGACTACCCACTAGCCAAAAACATTCAGTACTTC

D gene: TRBD1
J gene: TRBJ1-2
clone size: few
V gene: TRBV5-4
CDR3 protein: CASSASGGVYGYTF
CDR3 DNA: TGTGCCAGCAGCGCCTCAGGGGGCGTCTATGGCTACACCTTC

D gene: NA
J gene: TRBJ2-5
clone size: NA
V gene: TRBV19
CDR3 protein: CASSIPRVGETQYF
CDR3 DNA: TGTGCCAGTAGTATACCCAGGGTGGGAGAGACCCAGTACTTC

D gene: NA
J gene: TRBJ2-1
clone size: many
V gene: TRBV7-2
CDR3 protein: CASSSRQALVGSNEQFF
CDR3 DNA: TGTGCCAGCAGCTCCAGACAGGCCCTAGTTGGTAGCAATGAGCAGTTCTTC

D gene: NA
J gene: TRBJ2-3
clone size: NA
V gene: TRBV4-3
CDR3 protein: CASSQGDLGTDTQYF
CDR3 DNA: TGCGCCAGCAGCCAAGGTGATTTGGGCACAGATACGCAGTATTTT

D gene: NA
J gene: TRBJ2-1
clone size: NA
V gene: TRBV3-2
CDR3 protein: CASSQTPSGLYNEQFF
CDR3 DNA: TGTGCCAGCAGCCAAACCCCTAGCGGCCTTTACAATGAGCAGTTCTTC

D gene: NA
J gene: TRBJ1-2
clone size: NA
V gene: TRBV6-1
CDR3 protein: CASSPWEGYGYTF
CDR3 DNA: TGTGCCAGCAGCCCCTGGGAAGGCTATGGCTACACCTTC

D gene: NA
J gene: TRBJ2-1
clone size: few
V gene: TRBV29-1
CDR3 protein: CSAAPYGMSSYNEQFF
CDR3 DNA: TGCAGCGCCGCTCCTTATGGGATGAGCTCCTACAATGAGCAGTTCTTC

D gene: TRBD1
J gene: TRBJ2-5
clone size: few
V gene: TRBV3-1
CDR3 protein: CASSQARGRAQYF
CDR3 DNA: TGTGCCAGCAGCCAAGCGAGGGGGCGCGCCCAGTACTTC

D gene: TRBD1
J gene: TRBJ2-7
clone size: once
V gene: TRBV20-1
CDR3 protein: CSARDIRTGGEQYF
CDR3 DNA: TGCAGTGCTAGAGACATTCGGACAGGGGGCGAGCAGTACTTC

D gene: NA
J gene: TRBJ1-1
clone size: NA
V gene: TRBV29-1
CDR3 protein: CSVAMDRRNTEAFF
CDR3 DNA: TGCAGCGTTGCAATGGACAGAAGGAACACTGAAGCTTTCTTT

D gene: NA
J gene: TRBJ1-5
clone size: NA
V gene: TRBV3-1
CDR3 protein: CASSQAGVVGPQHF
CDR3 DNA: TGTGCCAGCAGCCAAGCAGGCGTTGTAGGGCCCCAGCATTTT

D gene: NA
J gene: TRBJ2-7
clone size: NA
V gene: TRBV13
CDR3 protein: CASSHEWREGGYEQYF
CDR3 DNA: TGCGCCAGCAGCCATGAATGGAGGGAGGGGGGCTACGAGCAGTACTTC

D gene: NA
J gene: TRBJ1-1
clone size: NA
V gene: TRBV7-3
CDR3 protein: CATRRPLPAVFPEAFF
CDR3 DNA: TGTGCCACCCGAAGACCCTTGCCGGCAGTTTTTCCCGAAGCTTTCTTT

D gene: NA
J gene: TRBJ2-3
clone size: many
V gene: TRBV30
CDR3 protein: CAWRLRAGREGQYF
CDR3 DNA: TGTGCCTGGAGGCTAAGGGCCGGACGCGAGGGGCAGTATTTT

D gene: NA
J gene: TRBJ2-7
clone size: many
V gene: TRBV20-1
CDR3 protein: CSARDRLSYEQYF
CDR3 DNA: TGCAGTGCTAGAGACCGGCTGTCCTACGAGCAGTACTTC

D gene: NA
J gene: TRBJ2-2
clone size: many
V gene: TRBV6-5
CDR3 protein: CASSYEYLGELFF
CDR3 DNA: TGTGCCAGCAGTTACGAGTATCTCGGGGAGCTGTTTTTT

D gene: NA
J gene: TRBJ2-2
clone size: few
V gene: TRBV27
CDR3 protein: CASSFSGGELFF
CDR3 DNA: TGTGCCAGCAGTTTTTCAGGGGGGGAGCTGTTTTTT

D gene: TRBD1
J gene: TRBJ1-1
clone size: NA
V gene: TRBV19
CDR3 protein: CASSIVPGQGRSTEAFF
CDR3 DNA: TGTGCCAGTAGTATAGTCCCGGGACAGGGACGGAGCACTGAAGCTTTCTTT

D gene: NA
J gene: TRBJ2-7
clone size: many
V gene: TRBV6-1
CDR3 protein: CASSVDPQGPGGEQYF
CDR3 DNA: TGTGCCAGCAGCGTCGACCCTCAGGGGCCCGGAGGCGAGCAGTACTTC

D gene: TRBD2
J gene: TRBJ2-2
clone size: NA
V gene: TRBV28
CDR3 protein: CASNPQREGTGELFF
CDR3 DNA: TGTGCCAGCAACCCCCAGCGGGAAGGGACCGGGGAGCTGTTTTTT